One sample yielded the 31 T cell receptor beta chains listed below, sequenced in a study of T cells in Graves' hyperthyroidism and ophthalmopathy. What was amplified from RNA transcripts were TCR beta CDR3 regions. The HTBI primer set was used in a first-round RT-PCR of the TCR CDR3. MiXCR, applied by TCRdb to the multiplex PCR reads, yields one record per CDR3 protein. The sample has around 580,000 distinct CDR3 sequences; about a sixth are singletons. Sequencing was done on a sample of blood. Source of these receptors: a young woman with Graves' hyperthyroidism.

This clonotype was seen many times. The rearrangement links TRBV10-1 to TRBJ1-1, with D uncertain. The CDR3 is 14 amino acids. V shed 2 bases and J shed 4 bases, with 11 bases lying between them. Looked up from germline, CDR1 is WNHNN and CDR2 is SYGVQD (reference sequence). The CDR3 here is CASSEQASGTEAFF. In DNA form, the CDR3 reads TGCGCCAGCAGTGAGCAGGCCTCGGGCACTGAAGCTTTCTTT.

This clonotype was seen a handful of times. The chain is built from TRBV27 and TRBJ1-5; D ambiguous. Trimming pared 8 bases from V and 4 bases from J, leaving 21 bases between. Germline V gene sequence: CDR1 MNHEY, CDR2 SMNVEV (reference sequence). This CDR3 region has 16 residues. CDR3 DNA sequence: TGTGCCAGCCAAAAACTACCGGTGGTGGGTAATCAGCCCCAGCATTTT. Translated: CASQKLPVVGNQPQHF.

This clonotype was counted at least ten times. The chain uses TRBV6-1 and TRBJ2-3; TRBD2 aligns across 13 bases. Losses at the gene ends were 7 bases for V and 3 bases for J; bases not matched to a gene: 16. CDR1 is MNHNS, CDR2 SASEGT, per germline. The CDR3 runs to 19 residues. The CDR3: CASNRLLLGLAGVTDTQYF. CDR3 in DNA: TGTGCCAGCAATCGACTTTTACTAGGACTAGCGGGAGTGACAGATACGCAGTATTTT.

The chain employs TRBV15 and TRBJ2-7; D may be TRBD1 (5 bases). Germline CDR1 is LNHNV and CDR2 is YYDKDF (reference sequence). V was clipped by 3 bases and J by 2 bases, with 11 bases between them. The CDR3 covers 14 residues. The CDR3 is CATSSFRAPYEQYF. The DNA for the CDR3 is TGTGCCACCAGCAGCTTCAGGGCCCCCTACGAGCAGTACTTC.

This clonotype has ten or more counts. The chain employs TRBV28 and TRBJ2-5, with 10 nucleotides matching TRBD1. The CDR3 spans 15 residues. Germline CDR1 MDHEN, CDR2 SYDVKM. V lost 2 bases to trimming and J lost 6 bases; unmatched junction nucleotides: 6. The DNA for the CDR3 is TGTGCCAGCAGTTTAATTGGGACAGGGGACAAGACCCAGTACTTC. Translated: CASSLIGTGDKTQYF. Full variable domain (rest looked up from reference TRBV28 and TRBJ2-5): DVKVTQSSRYLVKRTGEKVFLECVQDMDHENMFWYRQDPGLGLRLIYFSYDVKMKEKGDIPEGYSVSREKKERFSLILESASTNQTSMYLCASSLIGTGDKTQYFGPGTRLLVL.

This clonotype was detected many times. CDR3 DNA: TGTGCCAGCAGACCAGGGTGGAGCACTGAAGCTTTCTTT. This codes for CASRPGWSTEAFF. This chain uses TRBV27 with TRBJ1-1; a possible D gene is TRBD1 (5 bases). The germline V gene encodes CDR1 MNHEY and CDR2 SMNVEV (reference sequence). V was cut by 6 bases and J by 4 bases, with 12 bases left in between. This CDR3 contains 13 residues.

The gene calls are TRBV20-1 and TRBJ1-5; 9 nucleotides line up with TRBD1. V lost 7 bases and J lost 4; bases outside the gene matches: 8. This CDR3 spans 14 amino acids. Germline CDR1 is DFQATT and CDR2 is SNEGSKA (reference sequence). Here the CDR3 reads CSVLGQGGNQPQHF. The CDR3 DNA reads as TGCAGTGTTTTGGGACAGGGAGGGAATCAGCCCCAGCATTTT.

There are many counts of this clonotype. The chain links TRBV7-2 to TRBJ2-3; D is perhaps TRBD2 (5 bases). This CDR3 comprises 16 residues. Germline loops: CDR1 SGHTA, CDR2 FQGNSA. Trimming shortened V by 2 bases and J by 0 bases, and 12 bases separated the two germline ends. The CDR3 nucleotides are TGTGCCAGCAGCTTATGGCGAGCGGTTAGCACAGATACGCAGTATTTT. This codes for CASSLWRAVSTDTQYF.

This clonotype appeared a few times. This chain uses TRBV6-5 with TRBJ2-7; 7 nucleotides agree with TRBD1. The CDR3 contains 16 residues. J gave up 7 bases and V 4 bases, and 16 bases lay outside the gene matches. From germline, CDR1 is MNHEY and CDR2 SVGAGI. The CDR3 sequence is CASSSPRQGRSREQYF. CDR3 sequence (DNA): TGTGCCAGCAGTTCCCCCCGACAGGGACGCTCGCGAGAGCAGTACTTC.

V is TRBV29-1 and J is TRBJ2-7; the D is unclear. Between the trimmed V and J ends, which lost 5 bases and 2 bases, there was a span of 7 bases. The germline CDR1 and CDR2 sequences are SQVTM and ANQGSEA. The CDR3 extends over 11 amino acids. The CDR3: CSVLVTYEQYF. The CDR3 DNA sequence: TGCAGCGTTCTGGTAACCTACGAGCAGTACTTC.

Ten or more counts support this clonotype. V is TRBV12-3 or TRBV12-4 and J is TRBJ1-4; D unclear. Trimming took 3 bases from V and 0 from J, leaving 5 bases between them. This CDR3 comprises 14 residues. The CDR3 spells CASSFPATNEKLFF. The CDR3 DNA sequence: TGTGCCAGCAGTTTTCCCGCAACTAATGAAAAACTGTTTTTT.

This clonotype was seen many times. This chain connects TRBV11-2 to TRBJ2-1, with D uncertain. V was pared by 5 bases and J by 3 bases, with 17 bases between. Germline CDR1 SGHAT, CDR2 FQNNGV. The CDR3 consists of 16 residues. DNA for the CDR3: TGTGCCAGCAGCCTGAGTATCCAGCGTGGCTACAATGAGCAGTTCTTC. Its translation is CASSLSIQRGYNEQFF.

This clonotype was recorded a few times. V is TRBV9 and J is TRBJ2-3, with 10 bases aligning to TRBD2. This CDR3 has 14 residues. Germline assignment: CDR1 SGDLS and CDR2 YYNGEE. V shed 3 bases, J shed 4 bases, and the junction held 2 bases outside the gene matches. The CDR3 protein is CASSESGGADTQYF. The CDR3 nucleotides are TGTGCCAGCAGCGAGAGCGGGGGGGCAGATACGCAGTATTTT.

This clonotype has ten or more counts. The chain carries TRBV7-2 and TRBJ2-3, with 9 bases that match TRBD2. With 2 bases clipped from V and 5 bases from J, the junction kept 5 bases outside the gene matches. The germline V gene has CDR1 SGHTA and CDR2 FQGNSA. CDR3 length equals 15 residues. CDR3 sequence: CASSLYAGGLDTQYF. Here the CDR3 DNA reads TGTGCCAGCAGCTTATATGCGGGAGGGTTAGATACGCAGTATTTT.

In this sample, this clonotype turned up a few times. This chain uses TRBV5-1 with TRBJ2-5, with a weak D call TRBD2 (5 bases). Germline V lookup: CDR1 SGHRS, CDR2 YFSETQ. V was cut by 4 bases and J by 5 bases, with 21 bases left in between. The CDR3 sequence is 16 residues long. CDR3 protein: CASSRYSELRLETQYF. DNA for the CDR3: TGCGCCAGCAGCCGATATAGCGAGCTGAGACTCGAGACCCAGTACTTC.

This clonotype was picked up a small number of times. The genes are TRBV5-8 and TRBJ2-2; TRBD2 aligns across 12 bases. V gave up 0 bases and J gave up 4 bases; unmatched junction bases: 7. Germline CDR1 SGHTS, CDR2 YDEGEE. This CDR3 spans 18 amino acids. CDR3 sequence (DNA): TGTGCCAGCAGCTTGGCCTATGGACTAGCGGGGACCACCGGGGAGCTGTTTTTT. Its protein product is CASSLAYGLAGTTGELFF.

This clonotype was seen at least ten times. V usage is TRBV28 and J usage is TRBJ1-2, with TRBD1 as a possible D gene (6 bases). This CDR3 is built from 14 residues. Trimming shortened V by 8 bases and J by 8 bases, and 21 bases separated the two germline ends. Germline V gives CDR1 MDHEN, CDR2 SYDVKM. The CDR3: CASRNMGQGQGYTF. CDR3 DNA: TGTGCCAGCCGTAATATGGGGCAGGGGCAAGGCTACACCTTC.

This clonotype has ten or more counts. The chain uses TRBV15 and TRBJ1-1; D is unclear. This CDR3 has 13 amino acids. Trimming shortened V by 0 bases and J by 6 bases, and 8 bases separated the two germline ends. Germline CDR1 reads LNHNV; CDR2 reads YYDKDF (reference sequence). CDR3 region: CATSREEGSEAFF. CDR3 bases: TGTGCCACCAGCAGAGAGGAGGGATCTGAAGCTTTCTTT.

This clonotype has a handful of counts. The J gene is TRBJ1-5, the V gene TRBV28; D not certain. CDR3 length: 12 amino acids. Germline V gene sequence: CDR1 MDHEN, CDR2 SYDVKM. V lost 4 bases and J 14 bases, leaving 15 bases between the germline ends. The CDR3 reads CASSSSSWLKHF. CDR3 nucleotides: TGTGCCAGCAGTTCCTCTTCTTGGCTGAAGCATTTT. Full variable domain (remainder filled in from reference TRBV28 and TRBJ1-5): DVKVTQSSRYLVKRTGEKVFLECVQDMDHENMFWYRQDPGLGLRLIYFSYDVKMKEKGDIPEGYSVSREKKERFSLILESASTNQTSMYLCASSSSSWLKHFGDGTRLSIL.

This clonotype was counted ten times or more. CDR3 sequence: CSAPTGGETQYF. For the CDR3, the DNA is TGCAGTGCTCCCACAGGGGGAGAGACCCAGTACTTC. V is TRBV20-1 and J is TRBJ2-5; TRBD1 aligns across 8 bases. V shed 5 bases and J 4 bases; nucleotides not matched to a gene: 3. Germline values: CDR1 DFQATT, CDR2 SNEGSKA (reference sequence). CDR3 length: 12 residues.

This clonotype has more than one count but fewer than ten. The chain employs TRBV4-3 and TRBJ2-5; D possibly matches TRBD1 or TRBD2 (6 bases each). The V end lost 1 base, the J end lost 1 base, and 13 bases lay between the germline ends. In germline, CDR1 is LGHNA, CDR2 YSLEER. The CDR3 covers 16 residues. CDR3 protein: CASSQGLTGAQETQYF. For the CDR3, the DNA is TGCGCCAGCAGCCAAGGTTTGACGGGGGCCCAAGAGACCCAGTACTTC.

As for this clonotype: Relative to the germline gene, one junction end is altered; a read error may explain this. V usage is TRBV28 and J usage is TRBJ1-1; 12 bases align to TRBD1. Germline V lookup: CDR1 MDHEN, CDR2 SYDVKM. CDR3 length equals 12 residues. Here the CDR3 reads CASGTGGIEVFF. CDR3 bases: TGTGCCAGCGGGACAGGGGGCATTGAAGTTTTCTTT.

This clonotype was observed many times. The chain links TRBV20-1 to TRBJ2-3; tentatively, D is TRBD2 (5 bases). V shed 2 bases and J shed 3 bases, with 12 bases lying between them. The germline CDR1 and CDR2 sequences are DFQATT and SNEGSKA (reference sequence). The CDR3 loop spans 14 amino acids. The CDR3 loop is CSARWAGLTDTQYF. CDR3 in DNA: TGCAGTGCTAGATGGGCGGGTTTGACAGATACGCAGTATTTT.

This clonotype was seen many times. This rearrangement joins TRBV20-1 to TRBJ2-1; possibly TRBD1 or TRBD2 for D (6 bases each). Germline assignment: CDR1 DFQATT and CDR2 SNEGSKA (reference sequence). This CDR3 comprises 10 residues. The germline V and J ends were trimmed by 6 bases and 10 bases, with 10 bases remaining between them. CDR3 in amino acids: CSAGGREQFF. The DNA of the CDR3 is TGCAGTGCCGGGGGCCGAGAGCAGTTCTTC.

This clonotype has a count of ten or more. The chain joins TRBV20-1 to TRBJ1-1; 7 positions agree with TRBD1. With V trimmed by 5 bases and J by 7 bases, 7 bases remained unmatched. This CDR3 is built from 12 residues. Germline V gene sequence: CDR1 DFQATT, CDR2 SNEGSKA (reference sequence). The CDR3 sequence: CSARQGRFEAFF. Written as DNA, the CDR3 is TGCAGTGCTCGACAGGGACGATTTGAAGCTTTCTTT.

This clonotype was observed at least ten times. The V gene is TRBV20-1, the J gene TRBJ2-4; D ambiguous. The CDR3 covers 16 residues. CDR1 is DFQATT, CDR2 SNEGSKA, per germline (reference sequence). The V end was cut by 1 base, the J end by 0 bases, with 13 bases between. The CDR3 DNA reads as TGCAGTGCTAGAGGCCGGGCTAGACTAGCCAAAAACATTCAGTACTTC. Protein sequence: CSARGRARLAKNIQYF.

In its sample, this clonotype was seen a few times. The gene calls are TRBV19 and TRBJ1-2; the D gene is possibly TRBD1 (6 bases). CDR3 length: 15 residues. Looked up from germline, CDR1 is LNHDA and CDR2 is SQIVND (reference sequence). Trimming took 5 bases from V and 4 from J, leaving 17 bases between them. The CDR3 region has the DNA TGTGCCAGTAGTGGGGGCTTACCCCCGGCCTATGGCTACACCTTC. It yields the protein CASSGGLPPAYGYTF.

The gene calls are TRBV6-5 and TRBJ1-1, with a possible D match to TRBD1 (5 bases). This CDR3 comprises 15 residues. Looked up from germline, CDR1 is MNHEY and CDR2 is SVGAGI. The V end was cut by 0 bases, the J end by 0 bases, with 8 bases between. The CDR3, as DNA: TGTGCCAGCAGTTACTCGACAGCCCTGAACACTGAAGCTTTCTTT. Amino acids: CASSYSTALNTEAFF.

The rearrangement uses TRBV27 and TRBJ2-1; TRBD2 is a possible D gene (6 bases). V was pared by 9 bases and J by 9 bases, with 9 bases between. Germline CDR1 MNHEY, CDR2 SMNVEV (reference sequence). The CDR3 is made up of 10 amino acids. Here the CDR3 DNA reads TGTGCCAGTTTGGGACTTGAGCAGTTCTTC. Amino acids: CASLGLEQFF.

The genes are TRBV5-8 and TRBJ1-2; D not certain. This CDR3 spans 13 amino acids. V was pared by 4 bases and J by 5 bases, with 12 bases between. Germline CDR1 SGHTS, CDR2 YDEGEE. The CDR3 is CASSLPQDYGYTF. Written as DNA, the CDR3 is TGTGCCAGCAGCCTCCCCCAGGATTATGGCTACACCTTC.

This clonotype has ten or more counts. The rearrangement uses TRBV15 and TRBJ1-1; D remains unclear. Trimming took 2 bases from V and 6 from J, leaving 10 bases between them. The CDR3 is made up of 13 amino acids. From germline, CDR1 is LNHNV and CDR2 YYDKDF (reference sequence). Here the CDR3 DNA reads TGTGCCACCAGCAGACCCGGAGAAGCTGAAGCTTTCTTT. Translated, it gives CATSRPGEAEAFF.